This T cell receptor (beta chain) was recorded in a study of T cells expressing NK-cell markers. Study information: The sequencing cohort of eight donors included seven HCMV-seropositive individuals and one seronegative individual.

With the 5' RACE reads reprocessed, TCRdb shows one record per CDR3 protein and no DNA. The table lists 350,000 to 500,000 distinct CDR3 sequences. In germline, CDR1 is DFQATT, CDR2 SNEGSKA (reference sequence). This CDR3 spans 15 amino acids. The chain is built from TRBV20-1 and TRBJ2-1; TCRdb proposes TRBD1, but this gene call is untestable without DNA. Material for sequencing was blood T cells: a sorted CD56 or NKG2C T cell subset, CD4+ or CD8+ T cells, or bulk PBMC T cells (not recorded which). The source is a woman aged 18 to 75 in good health. The CDR3 spells CSAPPEDSNYNEQFF.